The clone carrying this T cell receptor beta chain was counted ten times or more. CDR1 and CDR2 (germline): DFQATT, SNEGSKA (reference sequence). V was shortened by 7 bases and J by 1 base, with 5 bases between the two germline ends. The CDR3 runs to 12 residues. Volunteers attending a blood bank in Maryland, USA, served as healthy controls. This sample is part of a study of neurological immune-mediated disorders. 5'RACE generated cDNA with 10-nucleotide random UMIs. MiXCR, applied by TCRdb to the 5' RACE reads, yields one record per CDR3 protein. The table shows almost 30,000 distinct CDR3 sequences, with over 10% occurring only once.

This TCR came from a woman aged 60 to 75 in good health. The chain carries TRBV20-1 and TRBJ2-6; D is uncertain. The sequenced material came from PBMCs. The CDR3: CSGRSGANVLTF. CDR3 nucleotides: TGCAGTGGGAGATCTGGGGCCAACGTCCTGACTTTC.